This TCR beta chain originates from a study of T cell changes during pregnancy in multiple sclerosis. Sequenced by immunoSEQ multiplex PCR; TCRdb stores in-frame clones only, minus some. The table records about 60,000 clones, under 95% of them present only once. The length of the CDR3 is 13 residues. Trimming cost V 6 bases and J 1 base, with 10 bases left between them. From germline, CDR1 is SQVTM and CDR2 ANQGSEA. The sequence derives from a female donor with multiple sclerosis, enrolled in a pregnancy study. The specimen comprised peripheral blood, sampled in the second trimester of pregnancy. The rearrangement links TRBV29-1 to TRBJ2-4; tentative D call: TRBD2 (6 bases). The CDR3 reads CSVGGRAKNIQYF. In DNA form, the CDR3 reads TGCAGCGTCGGAGGGCGGGCCAAAAACATTCAGTACTTC. Variable domain in full (rest from reference TRBV29-1 and TRBJ2-4): SAVISQKPSRDICQRGTSLTIQCQVDSQVTMMFWYRQQPGQSLTLIATANQGSEATYESGFVIDKFPISRPNLTFSTLTVSNMSPEDSSIYLCSVGGRAKNIQYFGAGTRLSVL.